Shown below are 21 T cell receptor beta chains from a single sample sequenced in a study of blood T cell repertoires in COVID-19. Generated by immunoSEQ multiplex PCR, the TCRdb table keeps only in-frame clones and is missing some. The sample yields approximately 190,000 clones, around four fifths seen once. Sequencing input: peripheral blood. The receptors were sampled from a human donor with acute or convalescent COVID-19. The donor label of this sample is uncertain.

The V gene is TRBV11-2, the J gene TRBJ2-2; 11 bases line up with TRBD2. J gave up 2 bases and V 5 bases, and 10 bases lay outside the gene matches. CDR1 is SGHAT, CDR2 FQNNGV, per germline. This CDR3 comprises 18 residues. The CDR3 is CASSLRWTSGSNTGELFF. The CDR3 bases are TGTGCCAGCAGCCTCCGTTGGACTAGCGGGTCTAACACCGGGGAGCTGTTTTTT.

The gene calls are TRBV3-1 (or the pseudogene TRBV3-2) and TRBJ2-5; D is possibly TRBD2 (5 bases). V lost 4 bases, J lost 7 bases, and 10 bases lay in between. CDR1 and CDR2 (germline): LGHDT, YNNKEL (reference sequence). The CDR3 consists of 12 residues. CDR3 sequence: CASSPLVGTQYF. Written as DNA, the CDR3 is TGTGCCAGCAGCCCACTAGTGGGGACCCAGTACTTC.

This rearrangement joins TRBV4-1 to TRBJ2-4, with 14 bases fitting TRBD2. This CDR3 has 21 residues. CDR1 and CDR2 (germline): MGHRA, YSYEKL. V lost 3 bases to trimming and J lost 1 base; unmatched junction nucleotides: 14. CDR3: CASSHATEGTSGRRAKNIQYF. CDR3 in DNA: TGCGCCAGCAGCCACGCAACCGAGGGGACTAGCGGGAGACGGGCCAAAAACATTCAGTACTTC.

This chain uses TRBV18 with TRBJ2-1, with 10 nucleotides matching TRBD2. The CDR3 spans 17 residues. The V segment lost 3 bases and the J segment 2 bases; nucleotides outside the gene matches: 7. Germline V gene lookup returns CDR1 KGHSH and CDR2 LQKENI. The CDR3 sequence is CASSPFFSGRTYNEQFF. The CDR3, as DNA: TGTGCCAGCTCACCCTTCTTTAGCGGGAGGACCTACAATGAGCAGTTCTTC.

The rearrangement links TRBV30 to TRBJ2-3; D gene uncertain. The V end was cut by 3 bases, the J end by 10 bases, with 20 bases between. This CDR3 is built from 14 residues. CDR1 and CDR2 (germline): GTSNPN, SVGIG (reference sequence). In DNA form, the CDR3 reads TGTGCCTGGAGACAAAACACAGATCCCCTGGCGCAGTATTTT. Encoded protein: CAWRQNTDPLAQYF. The full variable domain, completed using reference TRBV30 and TRBJ2-3, is SQTIHQWPATLVQPVGSPLSLECTVEGTSNPNLYWYRQAAGRGLQLLFYSVGIGQISSEVPQNLSASRPQDRQFILSSKKLLLSDSGFYLCAWRQNTDPLAQYFGPGTRLTVL.

The V and J genes are TRBV28 and TRBJ1-2; D gene uncertain. Trimming stripped 8 bases from V and 1 base from J, with 11 bases between. The germline V gene encodes CDR1 MDHEN and CDR2 SYDVKM. This CDR3 region has 13 residues. CDR3: CASRSAVNYGYTF. CDR3 DNA: TGTGCCAGCCGGTCGGCGGTTAACTATGGCTACACCTTC.

This clone was picked up a small number of times. The genes are TRBV18 and TRBJ2-1, with a tentative D call TRBD2 (6 bases). V shed 3 bases and J shed 0 bases, with 18 bases lying between them. From germline, CDR1 is KGHSH and CDR2 LQKENI. The CDR3 length is 18 residues. The CDR3 sequence: CASSPEMASESSYNEQFF. The CDR3 DNA follows: TGTGCCAGCTCACCGGAAATGGCTAGCGAGAGCTCCTACAATGAGCAGTTCTTC.

This clone has just one count. The chain's CDR3 is CASSPGLAGARDTQYF. The DNA for the CDR3 is TGTGCCAGCAGCCCCGGACTAGCGGGGGCGAGAGATACGCAGTATTTT. The chain links TRBV9 to TRBJ2-3, with 13 bases matching TRBD2. Germline trimming cut 4 bases from V and 5 bases from J; bases unmatched to any gene: 7. Per germline, CDR1 SGDLS and CDR2 YYNGEE. The CDR3 has 16 amino acids. Combining the CDR3 with reference TRBV9 and TRBJ2-3 gives the whole variable domain DSGVTQTPKHLITATGQRVTLRCSPRSGDLSVYWYQQSLDQGLQFLIQYYNGEERAKGNILERFSAQQFPDLHSELNLSSLELGDSALYFCASSPGLAGARDTQYFGPGTRLTVL.

The chain has TRBV18 and TRBJ1-2; TRBD1 aligns across 11 bases. The CDR3 is made up of 16 amino acids. CDR1 and CDR2 (germline): KGHSH, LQKENI. V trimming: 4 bases; J trimming: 4 bases; junction bases outside the gene matches: 8. CDR3 residues: CASSQETGTGGYGYTF. In DNA, the CDR3 is TGTGCCAGCTCACAAGAAACCGGGACAGGGGGCTATGGCTACACCTTC.

This clone was counted only a few times. V is TRBV5-4 and J is TRBJ1-5; TRBD1 is a possible D gene (6 bases). Germline lookup yields CDR1 SGHNT and CDR2 YYREEE (reference sequence). V was clipped by 2 bases and J by 5 bases, with 14 bases between them. The CDR3 spans 15 residues. The CDR3 protein is CASSFKTGGDQPQHF. The DNA of the CDR3 is TGTGCCAGCAGCTTTAAGACAGGCGGAGATCAGCCCCAGCATTTT.

The chain links TRBV14 to TRBJ1-2, with a tentative D call TRBD1 (6 bases). V was trimmed by 6 bases and J by 4 bases, leaving 12 bases between them. The germline gives CDR1 SGHDN, CDR2 FVKESK. The CDR3 has 13 amino acids. This CDR3 is CASSLQGSYGYTF. CDR3 DNA sequence: TGTGCCAGCAGTCTACAGGGTTCCTATGGCTACACCTTC.

The chain is built from TRBV7-3 and TRBJ2-7; D gene unclear. This CDR3 is built from 13 residues. With 5 bases removed from V and 6 bases from J, the gap between germline ends came to 14 bases. Looked up from germline, CDR1 is SGHTA and CDR2 is FQGTGA. The CDR3 loop is CASSPHQTGEQYF. CDR3 sequence (DNA): TGTGCCAGCAGCCCCCACCAGACGGGCGAGCAGTACTTC.

This clone has a single count. The chain uses TRBV11-2 and TRBJ2-1; 13 bases agree with TRBD2. There are 16 residues in the CDR3. Per the germline V gene, CDR1 is SGHAT and CDR2 is FQNNGV. J lost 9 bases, V lost 1 base, and 6 bases had no gene match. The CDR3 is CASSLGGTSGNLEQFF. CDR3 coding DNA: TGTGCCAGCAGCTTAGGTGGGACTAGCGGGAATCTTGAGCAGTTCTTC. Combining the CDR3 with reference TRBV11-2 and TRBJ2-1 gives the whole variable domain EAGVAQSPRYKIIEKRQSVAFWCNPISGHATLYWYQQILGQGPKLLIQFQNNGVVDDSQLPKDRFSAERLKGVDSTLKIQPAKLEDSAVYLCASSLGGTSGNLEQFFGPGTRLTVL.

This clone was seen more than once but under ten times. CDR3 residues: CASSPGRGPYEQYF. CDR3 nucleotides: TGTGCCAGCTCACCGGGCAGGGGACCCTACGAGCAGTACTTC. The rearrangement uses TRBV18 and TRBJ2-7, with D possibly TRBD1 on 6 matching bases. CDR1 and CDR2 from the germline V gene are KGHSH and LQKENI. Trimming removed 3 bases at V and 2 bases at J, with 11 bases between. The CDR3 loop spans 14 amino acids.

The chain joins TRBV5-1 to TRBJ2-7, with TRBD2 identical over 12 bases. Per germline, CDR1 SGHRS and CDR2 YFSETQ. The V gene end was trimmed by 1 base and the J gene end by 5 bases; junction bases not matched to a gene: 10. The CDR3 is 17 residues long. CDR3 in DNA: TGCGCCAGCAGCTTGCCCAGACTAGCGGGAGCCTTCGACGAGCAGTACTTC. Amino acids: CASSLPRLAGAFDEQYF. The complete variable domain, with remaining parts taken from reference TRBV5-1 and TRBJ2-7, reads KAGVTQTPRYLIKTRGQQVTLSCSPISGHRSVSWYQQTPGQGLQFLFEYFSETQRNKGNFPGRFSGRQFSNSRSEMNVSTLELGDSALYLCASSLPRLAGAFDEQYFGPGTRLTVT.

The J gene is TRBJ2-1, the V gene TRBV18; a weak D match, TRBD2 (6 bases). V was shortened by 1 base and J by 5 bases, with 12 bases between the two germline ends. Germline CDR1 and CDR2: KGHSH and LQKENI. There are 15 residues in the CDR3. The CDR3 bases are TGTGCCAGCTCACCACGGAGGGAGAACCACAATGAGCAGTTCTTC. The encoded protein is CASSPRRENHNEQFF.

The chain is built from TRBV28 and TRBJ1-5, with 12 bases aligning to TRBD1. The CDR3 has 16 amino acids. Losses at the gene ends were 2 bases for V and 7 bases for J; bases not matched to a gene: 6. CDR1 is MDHEN, CDR2 SYDVKM, per germline. The CDR3 sequence: CASSLGDRGLWQPQHF. The CDR3 DNA reads as TGTGCCAGCAGTTTAGGGGACAGGGGGCTCTGGCAGCCCCAGCATTTT.

This chain links TRBV30 with TRBJ1-5, with a possible D match to TRBD1 (5 bases). The V gene's germline CDR1 is GTSNPN and CDR2 SVGIG (reference sequence). Trimming left V 5 bases short and J 5 bases short, with 19 bases between. The CDR3 consists of 15 residues. Here the CDR3 reads CAWGRGEKRDQPQHF. The CDR3 DNA follows: TGTGCCTGGGGTCGGGGGGAAAAGCGAGATCAGCCCCAGCATTTT.

The genes are TRBV2 and TRBJ1-2, with 9 bases aligning to TRBD1. The CDR3 consists of 15 residues. CDR1 and CDR2 (germline): SNHLY, FYNNEI. Unmatched junction bases numbered 6, after V lost 6 bases and J lost 1 base. The CDR3 nucleotides are TGTGCCAGCAGAGCGGACAGGGGCCTTAACTATGGCTACACCTTC. Translating gives CASRADRGLNYGYTF.

The chain employs TRBV6-2 or TRBV6-3 and TRBJ1-6, with TRBD1 matching 8 bases. Per germline, CDR1 MNHEY and CDR2 SVGEGT. The length of the CDR3 is 15 residues. The trim removed 0 bases at V and 11 bases at J, leaving 6 bases unmatched. The CDR3 loop is CASSYSDRDRTPLHF. Written as DNA, the CDR3 is TGTGCCAGCAGTTACTCCGACCGGGACAGGACACCCCTCCACTTT.

This clone was recorded a few times. This sequence joins TRBV29-1 and TRBJ2-1; 10 bases fit TRBD1. Germline-derived CDR1 and CDR2 are SQVTM and ANQGSEA. The CDR3 loop spans 14 amino acids. V shed 3 bases, J shed 2 bases, and the junction held 1 base outside the gene matches. Here the CDR3 reads CSVETGGPYNEQFF. The DNA for the CDR3 is TGCAGCGTTGAGACAGGGGGCCCCTACAATGAGCAGTTCTTC.